What follows are 3 T cell receptor beta chains derived from one specimen sequenced in a study of blood T cell repertoires in COVID-19. Generated by immunoSEQ multiplex PCR, the TCRdb table keeps only in-frame clones and is missing some. Altogether 70,000 to 95,000 clones are present, approximately 80% being singletons, with the ten largest covering approximately 12%. The specimen sequenced was peripheral blood. These TCRs come from a woman in her 70s with active or convalescent COVID-19.

The chain couples TRBV7-2 to TRBJ2-4; possible D gene TRBD1, 6 bases. CDR1 is SGHTA, CDR2 FQGNSA, per germline. The CDR3 covers 16 residues. V shed 5 bases and J shed 0 bases, with 14 bases lying between them. The CDR3 protein is CASSPGQNLAKNIQYF. CDR3 coding DNA: TGTGCCAGCAGCCCCGGACAGAATCTAGCCAAAAACATTCAGTACTTC.

The chain recombines TRBV27 with TRBJ2-5; D might be TRBD1 (5 bases). This CDR3 contains 15 residues. CDR1 and CDR2 from the germline V gene are MNHEY and SMNVEV (reference sequence). V lost 3 bases and J 9 bases, leaving 20 bases between the germline ends. CDR3 residues: CASSFVGATARSQYF. The CDR3 region has the DNA TGTGCCAGCAGTTTCGTAGGGGCCACGGCAAGGTCCCAGTACTTC.

The rearrangement links TRBV7-2 to TRBJ2-5; D is undetermined. The V gene's germline CDR1 is SGHTA and CDR2 FQGNSA. Trimming removed 7 bases at V and 5 bases at J, with 14 bases between. The CDR3 length is 13 residues. The CDR3 loop reads CASTTDVRETQYF. Written as DNA, the CDR3 is TGTGCCAGCACTACTGATGTCCGGGAGACCCAGTACTTC.